This T cell receptor (beta chain) was captured by sequencing in a study of patients and donors after allogeneic stem cell transplantation. TCRdb used MiXCR to reprocess the RT-PCR reads, holding one entry per CDR3 protein. The sample lists approximately 170,000 distinct CDR3 sequences; roughly 24% were seen once. From germline, CDR1 is ENHRY and CDR2 SYGVKD. With 6 bases clipped from V and 2 bases from J, the junction kept 3 bases outside the gene matches. The CDR3 is made up of 13 amino acids. The receptor's source is a human donor who was either an allogeneic HSCT recipient or a stem cell or donor lymphocyte infusion donor (not recorded which). It is not recorded whose cells these are; they may come from a transplant donor. The source material was blood, either unsorted or a sorted T cell fraction (not recorded which). V gene TRBV10-3 combines with J gene TRBJ2-5, with TRBD1 identical over 7 bases. CDR3 sequence reads: CAIRGTAQETQYF. The CDR3 nucleotides read TGTGCCATCAGGGGGACAGCGCAAGAGACCCAGTACTTC.